The sequence of this T cell receptor beta chain was determined in a study of blood T cells in healthy people across ages (dated by TCRdb to between 2015 and 2017). Study-wide context: Template switching captured roughly one uniquely barcoded TCR beta cDNA molecule per two T cells in model experiments. To avoid experimental bias, donors of different ages were randomly spread across the sequencing lanes. Two additional independent replicas of 1 million unique cDNA reads from the same blood draw were analyzed for two donors (one aged 18 to 30 and one aged 80 or older). Donors were grouped into four age groups: young (average roughly 17 years), middle-aged (39), aged (around 60) and long-lived (around 80). Using deep sequencing normalized with unique cDNA molecular identifiers, the study measured how TCR beta repertoire diversity changes with age.

The donors were roughly 39 Caucasian individuals from Russia, aged 6 to 90 years, who were systemically healthy. Ten milliliters of peripheral blood were drawn from each donor into EDTA-treated Vacutainer tubes. PBMCs were isolated by Ficoll-Paque density-gradient centrifugation, with at least 6 million obtained per sample. Trizol reagent was used to extract total RNA from the PBMCs, yielding at least 5.5 micrograms per sample. The percentages of naive CD45RAhigh/CD27high T cells were determined by flow cytometry on a PBMC aliquot from every donor. Library preparation used 5' RACE. Sequencing took place on an Illumina HiSeq 2500. A second 7 to 11 cycle PCR used a sample-barcoded 5' primer and a J-beta primer mix. A unique molecular identifier was introduced onto each TCR beta cDNA molecule by a template-switch 5' adaptor carrying 12 random nucleotides. Each sample yielded at least 3 million CDR3-containing paired-end reads. The Mint cDNA synthesis kit, primed by a TRBC-specific oligonucleotide, was used to synthesize first-strand cDNA from all RNA. Following uracil-DNA glycosylase treatment, a first 18-cycle PCR with universal primers M1SS and BC2_uni_R was performed on all cDNA. The authors processed their data as follows. For normalization, 1 million high-quality reads, each with a distinct molecular identifier, were randomly selected from each sample. Reads with shared molecular identifiers were discarded instead of being binned into consensus sequences. MiTCR, run with a Q25 quality threshold and the strictest error-elimination algorithm, handled CDR3 identification, clonotype clustering and error correction. A nonparametric unseen species model with Euler transformation was used to estimate a lower bound on total TCR beta diversity. The public reads were reanalyzed by TCRdb: fastp trimming at Q25, MiXCR alignment, in-frame beta chains only. Under each unique CDR3 protein, matching rows form one entry showing the most common genes and DNA. TCRdb's processing, not the authors', yielded these V and J calls. For this sample there are over 1,500,000 distinct CDR3 sequences; roughly 49% appear just once. The ten largest account for over 2% of the sample.

Remarks on this clonotype: Its antigen has not been determined. Within one base of it there is no much larger clone, and no base qualities were kept.

General findings and caveats noted by the study authors: A strong correlation was found between observed TCR beta diversity and the percentage of naive T cells measured by flow cytometry. As age increased, observed TCR beta diversity per million T cells dropped in a roughly linear way, and a significant reduction was already evident by age 40. Since profiling was done on bulk unsorted PBMCs, naive and antigen-experienced compartments could not be conclusively compared. Because the CMV infection status of the donors was unknown, age-related changes in expanded clonotypes may potentially have been confounded. Estimates of total diversity based on one million sequenced T cells were considered lower bounds and underestimates. Compared with the aged group, the long-lived group had more naive CD4+ T cells, fewer expanded clones and increased TCR diversity, suggesting age selection.

CDR1 and CDR2 (MNHEY, SVGAGI) derive from the germline V gene. Taken from cysteine to phenylalanine, the CDR3 has 13 residues. This entry keeps only the CDR3 DNA: 39 bases, framed from base 1. The germline V end is reduced by 6 bases and the J end by 4 bases; junction bases left unmatched: 3. The sequenced sample consisted of blood. The sequence links TRBV6-5 to TRBJ1-2; TRBD1 fits 9 bases in the junction. This TCR was sampled from a woman between 40 and 50 years old in good health. CDR3 protein: CASRLDRGYGYTF. The DNA is as follows: TGTGCCAGCAGACTGGACAGGGGCTATGGCTACACCTTC.